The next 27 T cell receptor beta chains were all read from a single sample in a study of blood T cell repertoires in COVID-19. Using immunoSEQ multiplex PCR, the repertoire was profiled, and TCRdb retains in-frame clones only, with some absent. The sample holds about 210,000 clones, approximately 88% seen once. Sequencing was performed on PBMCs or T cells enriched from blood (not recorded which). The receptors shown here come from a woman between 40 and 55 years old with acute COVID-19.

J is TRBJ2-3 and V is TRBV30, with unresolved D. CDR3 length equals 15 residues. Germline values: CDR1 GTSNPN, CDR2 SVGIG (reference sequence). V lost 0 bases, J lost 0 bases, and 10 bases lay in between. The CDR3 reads CAWSVRRFSTDTQYF. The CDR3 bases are TGTGCCTGGAGTGTTCGCAGGTTTAGCACAGATACGCAGTATTTT.

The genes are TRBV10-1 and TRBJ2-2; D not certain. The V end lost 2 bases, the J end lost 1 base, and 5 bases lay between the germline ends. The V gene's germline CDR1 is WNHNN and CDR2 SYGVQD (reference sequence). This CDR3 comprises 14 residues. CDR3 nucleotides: TGCGCCAGCAGTGAGGTCAGGAACACCGGGGAGCTGTTTTTT. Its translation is CASSEVRNTGELFF.

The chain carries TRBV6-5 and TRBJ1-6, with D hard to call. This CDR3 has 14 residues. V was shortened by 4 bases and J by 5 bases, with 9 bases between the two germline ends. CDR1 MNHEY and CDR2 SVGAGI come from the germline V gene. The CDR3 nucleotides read TGTGCCAGCAGTTCGACACTTAATAATTCACCCCTCCACTTT. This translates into CASSSTLNNSPLHF.

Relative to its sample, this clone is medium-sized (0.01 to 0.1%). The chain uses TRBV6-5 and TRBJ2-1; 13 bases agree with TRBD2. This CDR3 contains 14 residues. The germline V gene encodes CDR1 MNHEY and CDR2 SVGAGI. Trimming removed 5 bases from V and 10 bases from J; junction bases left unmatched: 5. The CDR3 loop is CASSLGLAGAEQFF. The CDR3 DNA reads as TGTGCCAGCAGTCTAGGACTAGCGGGGGCCGAGCAGTTCTTC.

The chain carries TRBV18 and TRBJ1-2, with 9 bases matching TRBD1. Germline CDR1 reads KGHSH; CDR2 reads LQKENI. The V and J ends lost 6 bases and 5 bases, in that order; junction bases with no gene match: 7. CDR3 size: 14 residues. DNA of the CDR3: TGTGCCAGCTCCTCGGAGACAGGGGGTTATGGCTACACCTTC. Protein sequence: CASSSETGGYGYTF.

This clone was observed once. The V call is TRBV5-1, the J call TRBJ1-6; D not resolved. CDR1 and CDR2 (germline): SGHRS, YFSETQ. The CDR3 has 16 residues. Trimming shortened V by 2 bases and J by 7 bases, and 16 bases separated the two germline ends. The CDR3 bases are TGCGCCAGCAGCTTAGGACGCTCCTGGGAGAATTCACCCCTCCACTTT. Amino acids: CASSLGRSWENSPLHF.

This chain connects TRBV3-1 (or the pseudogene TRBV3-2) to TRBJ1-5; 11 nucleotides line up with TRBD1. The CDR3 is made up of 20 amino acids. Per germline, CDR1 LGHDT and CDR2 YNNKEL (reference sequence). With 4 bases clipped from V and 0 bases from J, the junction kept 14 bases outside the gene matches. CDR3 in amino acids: CASSPKTRDRGTYSNQPQHF. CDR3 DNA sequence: TGTGCCAGCAGCCCTAAGACCCGGGACAGGGGGACTTATAGCAATCAGCCCCAGCATTTT.

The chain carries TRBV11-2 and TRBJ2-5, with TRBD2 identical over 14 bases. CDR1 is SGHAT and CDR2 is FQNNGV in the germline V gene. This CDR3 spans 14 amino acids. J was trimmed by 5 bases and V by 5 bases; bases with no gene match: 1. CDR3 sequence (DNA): TGTGCCAGCAGCCGACTAGCGGGAGGGGAGACCCAGTACTTC. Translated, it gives CASSRLAGGETQYF.

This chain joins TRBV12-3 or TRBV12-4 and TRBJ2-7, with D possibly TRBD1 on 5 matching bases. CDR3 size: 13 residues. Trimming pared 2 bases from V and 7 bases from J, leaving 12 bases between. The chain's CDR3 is CASSLTRVGEQYV. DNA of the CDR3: TGTGCCAGCAGTTTAACCAGGGTTGGTGAGCAGTACGTC.

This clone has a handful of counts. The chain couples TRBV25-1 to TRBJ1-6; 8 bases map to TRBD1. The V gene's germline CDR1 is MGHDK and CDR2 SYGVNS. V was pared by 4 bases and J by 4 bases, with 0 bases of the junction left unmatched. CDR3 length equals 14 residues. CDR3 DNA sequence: TGTGCCAGCAGTGGGACAGGGTATAATTCACCCCTCCACTTT. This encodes CASSGTGYNSPLHF.

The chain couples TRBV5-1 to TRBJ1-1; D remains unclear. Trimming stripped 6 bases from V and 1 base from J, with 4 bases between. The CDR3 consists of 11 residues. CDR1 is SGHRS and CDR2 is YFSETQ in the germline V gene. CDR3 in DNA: TGCGCCAGCACCGGGAACACTGAAGCTTTCTTT. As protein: CASTGNTEAFF.

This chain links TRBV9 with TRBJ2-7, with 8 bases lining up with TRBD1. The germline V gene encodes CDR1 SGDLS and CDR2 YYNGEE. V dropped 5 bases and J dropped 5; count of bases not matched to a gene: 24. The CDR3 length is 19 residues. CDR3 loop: CASSVPETGDSAVVHEQYV. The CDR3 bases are TGTGCCAGCAGTGTCCCTGAGACAGGGGATTCGGCTGTCGTCCACGAGCAGTACGTC.

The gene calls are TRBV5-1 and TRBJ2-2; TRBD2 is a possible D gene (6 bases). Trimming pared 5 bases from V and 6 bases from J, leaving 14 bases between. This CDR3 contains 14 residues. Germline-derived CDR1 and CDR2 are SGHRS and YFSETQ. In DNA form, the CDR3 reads TGCGCCAGCAGGTTGCCCTCGGGGGCCGGGGAGCTGTTTTTT. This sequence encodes CASRLPSGAGELFF.

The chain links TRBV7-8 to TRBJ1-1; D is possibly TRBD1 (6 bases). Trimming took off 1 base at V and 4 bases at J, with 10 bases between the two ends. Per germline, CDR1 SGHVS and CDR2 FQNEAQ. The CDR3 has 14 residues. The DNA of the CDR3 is TGTGCCAGCAGCTTAGTAACAGGGTCCACTGAAGCTTTCTTT. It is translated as CASSLVTGSTEAFF.

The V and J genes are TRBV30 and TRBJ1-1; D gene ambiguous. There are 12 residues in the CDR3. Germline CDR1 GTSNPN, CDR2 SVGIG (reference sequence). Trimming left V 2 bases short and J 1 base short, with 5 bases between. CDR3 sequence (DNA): TGTGCCTGGAGTTCAGAGAACACTGAAGCTTTCTTT. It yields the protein CAWSSENTEAFF.

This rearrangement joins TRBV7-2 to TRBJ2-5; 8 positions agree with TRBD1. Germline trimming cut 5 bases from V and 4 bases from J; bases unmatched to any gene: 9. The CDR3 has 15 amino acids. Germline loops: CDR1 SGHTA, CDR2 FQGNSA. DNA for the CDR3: TGTGCCAGCAGCACGGCCGGGACAGGAAGAGAGACCCAGTACTTC. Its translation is CASSTAGTGRETQYF.

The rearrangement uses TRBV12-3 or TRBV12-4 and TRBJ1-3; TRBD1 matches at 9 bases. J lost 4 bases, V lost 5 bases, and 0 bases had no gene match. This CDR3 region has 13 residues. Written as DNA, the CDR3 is TGTGCCAGCAGTGGGACAGGGGGAAACACCATATATTTT. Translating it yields CASSGTGGNTIYF.

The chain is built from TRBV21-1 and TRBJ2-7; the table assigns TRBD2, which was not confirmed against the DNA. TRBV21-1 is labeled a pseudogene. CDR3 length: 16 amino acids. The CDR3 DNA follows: TGTGCCAGCAGCAAATGGCCTTCGGGGAGCTCCTACGAGCAGTACGTC. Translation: CASSKWPSGSSYEQYV.

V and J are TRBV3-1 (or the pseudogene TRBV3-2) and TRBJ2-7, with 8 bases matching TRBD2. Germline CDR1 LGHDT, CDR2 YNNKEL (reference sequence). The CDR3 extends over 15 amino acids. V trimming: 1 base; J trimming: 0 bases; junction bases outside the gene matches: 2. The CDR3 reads CASSQGLAGSYEQYV. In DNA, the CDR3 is TGTGCCAGCAGCCAAGGTCTAGCGGGCTCCTACGAGCAGTACGTC.

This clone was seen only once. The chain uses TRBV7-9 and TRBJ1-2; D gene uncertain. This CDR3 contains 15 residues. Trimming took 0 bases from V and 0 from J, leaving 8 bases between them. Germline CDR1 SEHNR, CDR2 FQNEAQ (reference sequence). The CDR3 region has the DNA TGTGCCAGCAGCTTAGCGGGGAGAACTAACTATGGCTACACCTTC. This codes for CASSLAGRTNYGYTF.

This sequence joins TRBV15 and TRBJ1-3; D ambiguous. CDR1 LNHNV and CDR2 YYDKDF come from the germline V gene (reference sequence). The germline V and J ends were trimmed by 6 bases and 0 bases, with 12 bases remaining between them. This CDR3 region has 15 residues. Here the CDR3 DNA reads TGTGCCACCAGTCAGGCAGCCAACTCTGGAAACACCATATATTTT. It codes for CATSQAANSGNTIYF.

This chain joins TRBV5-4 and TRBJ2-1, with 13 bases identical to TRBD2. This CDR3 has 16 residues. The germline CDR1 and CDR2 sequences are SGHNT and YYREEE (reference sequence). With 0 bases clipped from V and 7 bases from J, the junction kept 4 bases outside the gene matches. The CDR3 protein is CASSLGGLAGVNEQFF. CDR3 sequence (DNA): TGTGCCAGCAGCTTGGGCGGACTAGCGGGAGTGAATGAGCAGTTCTTC. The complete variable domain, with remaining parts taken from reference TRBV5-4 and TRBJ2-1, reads ETGVTQSPTHLIKTRGQQVTLRCSSQSGHNTVSWYQQALGQGPQFIFQYYREEENGRGNFPPRFSGLQFPNYSSELNVNALELDDSALYLCASSLGGLAGVNEQFFGPGTRLTVL.

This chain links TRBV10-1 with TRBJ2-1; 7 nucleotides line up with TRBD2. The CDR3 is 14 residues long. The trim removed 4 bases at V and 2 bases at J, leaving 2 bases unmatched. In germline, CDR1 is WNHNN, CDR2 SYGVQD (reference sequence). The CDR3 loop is CASSVGGTYNEQFF. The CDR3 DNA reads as TGCGCCAGCAGTGTCGGGGGGACCTACAATGAGCAGTTCTTC.

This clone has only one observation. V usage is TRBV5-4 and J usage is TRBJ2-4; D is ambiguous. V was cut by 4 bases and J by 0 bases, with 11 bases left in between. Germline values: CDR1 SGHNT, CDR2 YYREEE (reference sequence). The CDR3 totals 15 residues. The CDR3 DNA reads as TGTGCCAGCAGCCCACCTAACCAAGCCAAAAACATTCAGTACTTC. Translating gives CASSPPNQAKNIQYF.

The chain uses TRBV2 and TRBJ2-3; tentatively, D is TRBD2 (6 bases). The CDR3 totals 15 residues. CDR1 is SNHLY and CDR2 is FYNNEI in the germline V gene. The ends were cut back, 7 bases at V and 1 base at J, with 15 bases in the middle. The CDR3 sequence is CASKGRLGRTDTQYF. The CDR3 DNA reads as TGTGCCAGCAAGGGGAGGCTAGGGCGCACAGATACGCAGTATTTT. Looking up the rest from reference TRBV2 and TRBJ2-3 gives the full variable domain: EPEVTQTPSHQVTQMGQEVILRCVPISNHLYFYWYRQILGQKVEFLVSFYNNEISEKSEIFDDQFSVERPDGSNFTLKIRSTKLEDSAMYFCASKGRLGRTDTQYFGPGTRLTVL.

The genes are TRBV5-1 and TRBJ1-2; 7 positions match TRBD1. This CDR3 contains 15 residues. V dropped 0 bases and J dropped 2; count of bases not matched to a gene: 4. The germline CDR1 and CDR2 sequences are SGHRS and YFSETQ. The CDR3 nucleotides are TGCGCCAGCAGCTTGGGGGCAGGGGGAAACTATGGCTACACCTTC. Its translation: CASSLGAGGNYGYTF.

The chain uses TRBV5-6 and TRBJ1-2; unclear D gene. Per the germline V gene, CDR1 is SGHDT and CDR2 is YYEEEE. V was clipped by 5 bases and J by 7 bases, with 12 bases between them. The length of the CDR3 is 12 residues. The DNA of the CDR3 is TGTGCCAGCAGTCGAGAAGCTCCTGGCTACACCTTC. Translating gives CASSREAPGYTF. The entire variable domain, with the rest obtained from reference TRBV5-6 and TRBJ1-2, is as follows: DAGVTQSPTHLIKTRGQQVTLRCSPKSGHDTVSWYQQALGQGPQFIFQYYEEEERQRGNFPDRFSGHQFPNYSSELNVNALLLGDSALYLCASSREAPGYTFGSGTRLTVV.